The rows below give T cell receptor beta chains drawn from one sample of a study of CD4+ T cells in melanoma. TCRdb's table, derived via immunoSEQ multiplex PCR, lists solely in-frame clones and lacks some. This sample carries about 55,000 clones, roughly two thirds of them seen once, and the ten largest clones take 4.5% to 5.5%. The sequenced sample was tumor tissue. The receptors were gathered from a human donor with melanoma. Both conserved end residues are part of each CDR3. A D gene is named only where the DNA matches it firmly. Clone size is stated in some rows and not others, as once, few, many or a class when expanded.

v_gene	d_gene	j_gene	abundance	CDR3nt	CDR3aa
TRBV5-6	.	TRBJ1-1	.	TGTGCCAGCAGCTTCGGGGGGCGGAACACTGAAGCTTTCTTT	CASSFGGRNTEAFF
TRBV2	.	TRBJ2-7	.	TGTGCCAGCAAAGGACTCTCCCACGAGCAGTACTTC	CASKGLSHEQYF
TRBV6-6	.	TRBJ2-3	once	TGTGCCAGCACCGTAGCCCCCGCCACAGATACGCAGTATTTT	CASTVAPATDTQYF
TRBV27	TRBD1	TRBJ2-2	.	TGTGCCAGCAGGGGACAGGGGACCGGGGAGCTGTTTTTT	CASRGQGTGELFF
TRBV7-9	.	TRBJ2-7	.	TGTGCCAGCAGCTCGCAGTCGGGCTACGAGCAGTACTTC	CASSSQSGYEQYF
TRBV14	TRBD1	TRBJ2-7	.	TGTGCCAGCAGCCAAGTGGGACAGGGGGCCTACGAGCAGTACTTC	CASSQVGQGAYEQYF
TRBV5-4	.	TRBJ2-3	.	TGTGCCAGCAGAGGAACAACCGGGTCATCCCACTACACAGATACGCAGTATTTT	CASRGTTGSSHYTDTQYF
TRBV28	.	TRBJ1-1	.	TGTGCCAGCAGTGTTGCCTCGGAAGCTTTCTTT	CASSVASEAFF
TRBV29-1	.	TRBJ1-1	.	TGCAGCGTGGGGGAGTGGGGCACTGAAGCTTTCTTT	CSVGEWGTEAFF
TRBV4-3	TRBD2	TRBJ2-5	.	TGCGCCAGCAGCCAAGAAATCGGGAGCGGGGGGCGGCCCCAAGAGACCCAGTACTTC	CASSQEIGSGGRPQETQYF
TRBV27	.	TRBJ1-2	.	TGTGCCAGCAGTTTATCGAACGCCGCAGGGGCCTCCTATGGCTACACCTTC	CASSLSNAAGASYGYTF
TRBV11-1	.	TRBJ2-3	.	TGTGCCAGCAGCTTAGGGGCGGGGGCCACAGATACGCAGTATTTT	CASSLGAGATDTQYF
TRBV5-1	.	TRBJ2-4	.	TGCGCCAGCAGCTTGGAGGGAGGAGTTCGGGACATTCAGTACTTC	CASSLEGGVRDIQYF
TRBV18	.	TRBJ1-1	.	TGTGCCAGCTCACCACCGGACCCGGGCACTGAAGCTTTCTTT	CASSPPDPGTEAFF
TRBV7-3	TRBD2	TRBJ2-3	.	TGTGCCAGCAGCTCGCCGACTAGCGGGGGAATAGATACGCAGTATTTT	CASSSPTSGGIDTQYF
TRBV5-6	TRBD1	TRBJ2-7	few	TGTGCCAGCAGCGAAACAGGGGGCGGATACGAGCAGTACTTC	CASSETGGGYEQYF
TRBV29-1	TRBD2	TRBJ2-3	.	TGCAGCGTCGCGGCTAGCGGGGGGGCGGTAGATACGCAGTATTTT	CSVAASGGAVDTQYF
TRBV5-1	TRBD1	TRBJ1-2	.	TGCGCCAGCAGACAGGACAGGGTTAACTATGGCTACACCTTC	CASRQDRVNYGYTF
TRBV30	.	TRBJ1-2	.	TGTGCCTGGAGAGACGTCACCTTTGGTGGAGTCTATGGCTACACCTTC	CAWRDVTFGGVYGYTF
TRBV6-5	.	TRBJ2-5	.	TGTGCCAGCAGTCACCAAGAGACCCAGTACTTC	CASSHQETQYF
TRBV6-5	TRBD1	TRBJ1-4	.	TGTGCCAGCAGCCGGACAGGGTTTAATGAAAAACTGTTTTTT	CASSRTGFNEKLFF
TRBV6-1	.	TRBJ2-3	.	TGTGCCAGCAGTGAATTCAGGGAAGATACGCAGTATTTT	CASSEFREDTQYF
TRBV4-1	TRBD1	TRBJ2-7	.	TGCGCCAGCAGCCCCGGGACAGGTCTTGTCGAGCAGTACTTC	CASSPGTGLVEQYF
TRBV5-1	.	TRBJ1-3	.	TGCGCCAGCAGCTTCCTGGGGGACCCTGGAAACACCATATATTTT	CASSFLGDPGNTIYF
TRBV15	TRBD1	TRBJ1-5	.	TGTGCCACCAACCCCGGGGACAGCTATAGCAATCAGCCCCAGCATTTT	CATNPGDSYSNQPQHF
TRBV7-9	TRBD1	TRBJ2-7	.	TGTGCCAGCAGCTCATGGGGACAGGGAGGCTTCTACGAGCAGTACTTC	CASSSWGQGGFYEQYF
TRBV7-3	.	TRBJ2-3	few	TGTGCCAGCAGCATAGGAGGGACAGCCTATGGCACAGATACGCAGTATTTT	CASSIGGTAYGTDTQYF
TRBV7-9	.	TRBJ1-4	.	TGTGCCAGCAGTTCCCGGGAGATTAATGAAAAACTGTTTTTT	CASSSREINEKLFF
TRBV7-3	TRBD1	TRBJ1-1	.	TGTGCCAGCAGCTTAAAAGCAGGGGGCGCAGGCACTGAAGCTTTCTTT	CASSLKAGGAGTEAFF
TRBV27	.	TRBJ1-1	.	TGTGCCAGCAGTTTAGTTAAACAGGGCTTGAACACTGAAGCTTTCTTT	CASSLVKQGLNTEAFF
TRBV25-1	TRBD2	TRBJ2-1	.	TGTGCCAGCAGTGGACTAGCGGGGGGGCAAGGTGAGCAGTTCTTC	CASSGLAGGQGEQFF
TRBV10-3	.	TRBJ1-1	.	TGTGCCATCACGGAGGGGTGGGGGGGTCGGATGAACACTGAAGCTTTCTTT	CAITEGWGGRMNTEAFF
TRBV4-1	.	TRBJ1-2	.	TGCGCCAGCAGCCAAGAGAAAAGGGGCGCCAGGAATGGCTACACCTTC	CASSQEKRGARNGYTF
TRBV6-5	.	TRBJ1-1	.	TGTGCCAGCAGTTTGGGGACCACAGGGAACACTGAAGCTTTCTTT	CASSLGTTGNTEAFF
TRBV13	TRBD1	TRBJ2-7	.	TGTGCCAGCAGCAGGGGACAGTTAAACTACGAGCAGTACTTC	CASSRGQLNYEQYF
TRBV27	.	TRBJ2-7	.	TGTGCCAGCAGTGTAAAAGGGACCGTCCCTGGCGAGCAGTACTTC	CASSVKGTVPGEQYF
TRBV7-2	TRBD1	TRBJ1-6	few	TGTGCCAGCAGCTTATCAGCAGGGGGTTCACCCCTCCACTTT	CASSLSAGGSPLHF
TRBV29-1	TRBD2	TRBJ2-1	.	TGCAGCGTTGAACTAGCGGGGGACCACAATGAGCAGTTCTTC	CSVELAGDHNEQFF
TRBV5-6	.	TRBJ1-1	once	TGTGCCAGCAGCTTGGGCCGTGCGAACATGAACACTGAAGCTTTCTTT	CASSLGRANMNTEAFF
TRBV5-4	.	TRBJ1-2	.	TGTGCCAGCAGGCTCCAGGGATCAAACGGCTACACCTTC	CASRLQGSNGYTF
TRBV28	TRBD2	TRBJ2-7	.	TGTGCCAGCACGAGCGGGGGGAAGTCGAGCGAGCAGTACTTC	CASTSGGKSSEQYF
TRBV5-3	TRBD1	TRBJ2-1	.	TGTGCCAGAAGCATACCAACCCCCCCGGGACAGGGGACGTTCGACTCCTACAATGAGCAGTTCTTC	CARSIPTPPGQGTFDSYNEQFF
TRBV2	.	TRBJ2-7	many	TGTGCCAGCAGAGGTATCAACGAGCAGTACTTC	CASRGINEQYF
TRBV5-6	.	TRBJ1-2	.	TGTGCCAGCAGCCCCGGACGAGGGAGCTACACCTTC	CASSPGRGSYTF
TRBV18	TRBD2	TRBJ2-5	.	TGTGCCAGCTCTCGGACTAGCGGGGGCCAAGAGACCCAGTACTTC	CASSRTSGGQETQYF
TRBV5-4	.	TRBJ1-5	once	TGTGCCAGCAGCTTGCGAAGGGGCGATCAGCCCCAGCATTTT	CASSLRRGDQPQHF
TRBV28	.	TRBJ2-4	.	TGTGCCAGCAGTTTTAGTCAAAACCTAGCCAAAAACATTCAGTACTTC	CASSFSQNLAKNIQYF
TRBV14	.	TRBJ1-2	.	TGTGCCAGCAGCCTGGACAGTACCTATGGCTACACCTTC	CASSLDSTYGYTF
TRBV19	.	TRBJ1-5	.	TGTGCCAGTAGTATCCTGACAGATATGAACCCCCAGCATTTT	CASSILTDMNPQHF
TRBV5-8	.	TRBJ1-1	.	TGTGCCAGCAGCAATCACCGAGGCGGCACTGAAGCTTTCTTT	CASSNHRGGTEAFF
TRBV7-8	.	TRBJ2-1	medium-sized	TGTGCCAGCAGCTTATTCAGTACTGAGCAGTTCTTC	CASSLFSTEQFF
TRBV11-2	.	TRBJ2-1	few	TGTGCCAGCAGCTTACCCCGGGGGCCCCCAAACAATGAGCAGTTCTTC	CASSLPRGPPNNEQFF